The 32 T cell receptor beta chains presented below share a single source sample, sequenced in a study of T cells in Graves' hyperthyroidism and ophthalmopathy. What was amplified from RNA transcripts were TCR beta CDR3 regions. Primed by the HTBI set, a first-round RT-PCR was run on the TCR CDR3. TCRdb reprocessed the multiplex PCR reads with MiXCR, giving one entry per CDR3 protein. The table records approximately 620,000 distinct CDR3 sequences, around 13% of them present only once. Sequencing was done on a sample of blood. Every receptor here comes from a woman aged 30 to 39 with Graves' hyperthyroidism that later progressed to Graves' ophthalmopathy.

This clonotype was counted ten times or more. This sequence joins TRBV19 and TRBJ1-3, with no clear D. The CDR3 covers 15 residues. The V gene lost 1 base and the J gene lost 4 bases, with 11 bases spanning the gap. The V gene's germline CDR1 is LNHDA and CDR2 SQIVND (reference sequence). The CDR3 here is CASSIGSGSGNTIYF. The CDR3 region has the DNA TGTGCCAGTAGTATAGGCTCCGGGTCCGGAAACACCATATATTTT.

This clonotype was detected ten times or more. The V and J genes are TRBV12-5 and TRBJ1-1; the match to TRBD1 covers 7 bases. V gave up 5 bases and J gave up 6 bases; unmatched junction bases: 6. The CDR3 is made up of 13 amino acids. Germline V gene sequence: CDR1 LGHNT, CDR2 FRNRAP. The CDR3, as DNA: TGTGCTAGTGGTCTACAGGGGTGGGCTGAAGCTTTCTTT. As protein: CASGLQGWAEAFF.

In its sample, this clonotype was seen many times. The chain joins TRBV2 to TRBJ1-2; TRBD1 might be the D (6 bases). Trimming left V 0 bases short and J 8 bases short, with 10 bases between. The CDR3 totals 13 residues. The germline gives CDR1 SNHLY, CDR2 FYNNEI. The CDR3 nucleotides read TGTGCCAGCAGTGAAGCTGACAGGATCGGCTACACCTTC. Its translation is CASSEADRIGYTF.

Many counts were recorded for this clonotype. The chain couples TRBV29-1 to TRBJ2-7; TRBD1 aligns across 7 bases. V dropped 4 bases and J dropped 10; count of bases not matched to a gene: 10. Germline loops: CDR1 SQVTM, CDR2 ANQGSEA. The CDR3 is 12 residues long. The CDR3 DNA reads TGCAGCGTTGGACAGGGAGACCATGAACAGTACTTC. Translation: CSVGQGDHEQYF.

At least ten counts were recorded for this clonotype. The rearrangement uses TRBV11-3 and TRBJ1-4, with D maybe TRBD1 (6 bases). The CDR3 totals 15 residues. Trimming shortened V by 7 bases and J by 4 bases, and 16 bases separated the two germline ends. Germline assignment: CDR1 SGHNT and CDR2 YENEEA. CDR3 coding DNA: TGTGCCAGCACCTTGAGGGGGGCCGGTAATGAAAAACTGTTTTTT. It is translated as CASTLRGAGNEKLFF.

This clonotype was seen ten or more times. CDR3 residues: CASSGDSIETQYF. The CDR3, as DNA: TGTGCCAGCAGTGGGGACAGTATCGAGACCCAGTACTTC. V is TRBV2 and J is TRBJ2-5; 7 bases are shared with TRBD1. The CDR3 runs to 13 residues. Germline CDR1 is SNHLY and CDR2 is FYNNEI. V was clipped by 4 bases and J by 5 bases; unmatched bases: 4.

This clonotype has a count of ten or more. The chain has TRBV3-1 and TRBJ2-1, with 8 positions matching TRBD1. Germline trimming cut 8 bases from V and 4 bases from J; bases unmatched to any gene: 16. The CDR3 is made up of 17 amino acids. From germline, CDR1 is LGHDT and CDR2 YNNKEL (reference sequence). CDR3 sequence: CASVGTGGSRAYNEQFF. The CDR3 region has the DNA TGTGCCAGCGTAGGAACAGGGGGTAGTAGAGCTTACAATGAGCAGTTCTTC.

This clonotype has at least ten counts. The chain couples TRBV27 to TRBJ2-7, with 11 positions matching TRBD1. Trimming at V came to 7 bases and at J to 3 bases, leaving 5 bases not matched to a gene. The germline V gene encodes CDR1 MNHEY and CDR2 SMNVEV (reference sequence). The CDR3 length is 14 residues. CDR3 loop: CASKRDRGDYEQYF. DNA of the CDR3: TGTGCCAGCAAACGGGACAGGGGGGACTACGAGCAGTACTTC.

In its sample, this clonotype was seen many times. The chain employs TRBV7-8 and TRBJ1-5; D gene ambiguous. With 1 base removed from V and 7 bases from J, the gap between germline ends came to 5 bases. CDR1 is SGHVS and CDR2 is FQNEAQ in the germline V gene. This CDR3 comprises 12 residues. The CDR3 DNA reads TGTGCCAGCAGCTTAGTCGAGCAGCCCCAGCATTTT. It is translated as CASSLVEQPQHF.

This clonotype was seen repeatedly, ten times or more. The chain carries TRBV11-2 and TRBJ2-3, with no clear D. The V gene's germline CDR1 is SGHAT and CDR2 FQNNGV. Trimming cost V 2 bases and J 2 bases, with 8 bases left between them. This CDR3 spans 14 amino acids. CDR3 bases: TGTGCCAGCAGCTTAAGGACCTACACAGATACGCAGTATTTT. As protein: CASSLRTYTDTQYF.

V usage is TRBV19 and J usage is TRBJ2-7; 11 bases match TRBD2. Germline V gene data show CDR1 as LNHDA and CDR2 as SQIVND (reference sequence). V shed 5 bases, J shed 6 bases, and the junction held 3 bases outside the gene matches. This CDR3 contains 13 residues. This CDR3 is CASSLTSGAEQYF. In DNA form, the CDR3 reads TGTGCCAGTAGTTTGACTAGCGGGGCCGAGCAGTACTTC.

This clonotype was counted only a few times. A single base separates this from a much larger clone, so it may be a read error. This chain connects TRBV2 to TRBJ1-2; TRBD1 agrees at 10 bases. This CDR3 contains 13 residues. Germline V gene sequence: CDR1 SNHLY, CDR2 FYNNEI. This CDR3 reads CASSRQGAYGYAF. CDR3 nucleotide sequence: TGTGCCAGCAGCAGACAGGGGGCCTATGGCTACGCCTTC.

This clonotype was observed many times. The chain carries TRBV7-9 and TRBJ1-6; 7 bases line up with TRBD1. Trimming at V came to 8 bases and at J to 10 bases, leaving 11 bases not matched to a gene. Germline-derived CDR1 and CDR2 are SEHNR and FQNEAQ (reference sequence). This CDR3 comprises 14 residues. The CDR3 loop reads CASLQQGFKSPLHF. The CDR3 DNA reads as TGTGCCAGCCTTCAACAGGGGTTTAAATCACCCCTCCACTTT.

This clonotype was seen a handful of times. The chain has TRBV4-1 and TRBJ2-7, with D perhaps matching TRBD2 (5 bases). The CDR3 is 15 residues long. V shed 2 bases and J shed 2 bases, with 13 bases lying between them. CDR1 is MGHRA and CDR2 is YSYEKL in the germline V gene. CDR3 sequence: CASSQLPAGTYEQYF. CDR3 DNA sequence: TGCGCCAGCAGCCAACTTCCTGCCGGGACCTACGAGCAGTACTTC.

The CDR3 here is CATSEGLHGRGETQYF. CDR3 nucleotide sequence: TGTGCCACCAGTGAAGGACTTCACGGGAGGGGAGAGACCCAGTACTTC. The rearrangement joins TRBV24-1 to TRBJ2-5; 8 positions agree with TRBD2. V lost 4 bases, J lost 4 bases, and 10 bases stayed unmatched. CDR1 and CDR2 from the germline V gene are KGHDR and SFDVKD. The CDR3 runs 16 residues.

This clonotype was counted at least ten times. The chain carries TRBV6-2 or TRBV6-3 and TRBJ2-7; tentative D call: TRBD1 (6 bases). CDR1 and CDR2 from the germline V gene are MNHEY and SVGEGT. Trimming took 4 bases from V and 0 from J, leaving 13 bases between them. This CDR3 contains 15 residues. DNA of the CDR3: TGTGCCAGCAGTTTTGACAGGATCAGCTCCTACGAGCAGTACTTC. Translated, it gives CASSFDRISSYEQYF.

The table lists this clonotype with a few counts. The junction and the germline gene differ at one end; a read error may be behind it. The chain has TRBV7-7 and TRBJ2-5, with a possible D match to TRBD1 (7 bases). The CDR3 is 14 amino acids. Germline V lookup: CDR1 SSHAT, CDR2 FNYEAQ (reference sequence). The chain's CDR3 is CASSSDQGGETQYF. CDR3 nucleotides: TGTGCTAGCAGCTCTGATCAGGGGGGAGAGACCCAGTACTTC. Filled out from reference TRBV7-7 and TRBJ2-5, the complete variable domain reads GAGVSQSPRYKVTKRGQDVTLRCDPISSHATLYWYQQALGQGPEFLTYFNYEAQPDKSGLPSDRFSAERPEGSISTLTIQRTEQRDSAMYRCASSSDQGGETQYFGPGTRLLVL.

This clonotype showed up many times. The chain links TRBV2 to TRBJ1-5; possible D gene TRBD1, 6 bases. This CDR3 has 15 amino acids. Trimming removed 1 base from V and 7 bases from J, with 14 bases in between. Germline CDR1 and CDR2: SNHLY and FYNNEI. The CDR3 DNA follows: TGTGCCAGCAGTGAAGTGGGGCAGGGGACCCAGCCCCAGCATTTT. Translation: CASSEVGQGTQPQHF.

This clonotype was detected ten times or more. V and J are TRBV18 and TRBJ2-1; the D call may be TRBD1 or TRBD2 (5 bases each). V was pared by 2 bases and J by 6 bases, with 17 bases between. The CDR3 totals 16 residues. Germline V lookup: CDR1 KGHSH, CDR2 LQKENI. The CDR3 DNA sequence: TGTGCCAGCTCACCAGTTCGCTCGCTAGGGACCAATGAGCAGTTCTTC. Translation gives CASSPVRSLGTNEQFF.

The rearrangement joins TRBV7-2 to TRBJ1-2, with a tentative D call TRBD1 (5 bases). V lost 1 base to trimming and J lost 5 bases, with 11 bases between them. Germline V CDR1 and CDR2: SGHTA, FQGNSA. The CDR3 extends over 14 amino acids. CDR3 in amino acids: CASSLGRVTYGYTF. Here the CDR3 DNA reads TGTGCCAGCAGCTTAGGCAGGGTCACTTATGGCTACACCTTC.

This clonotype was detected only a few times. The chain carries TRBV28 and TRBJ1-2; no reliable D call. Germline V gene lookup returns CDR1 MDHEN and CDR2 SYDVKM. The ends were cut back, 3 bases at V and 4 bases at J, with 6 bases in the middle. This CDR3 region has 12 residues. In DNA, the CDR3 is TGTGCCAGCAGTTTCGCTATCTATGGCTACACCTTC. Its translation: CASSFAIYGYTF.

This clonotype was found many times. The chain has TRBV28 and TRBJ1-2; D uncertain. Per germline, CDR1 MDHEN and CDR2 SYDVKM. V lost 5 bases, J lost 6 bases, and 13 bases lay in between. The CDR3 consists of 13 residues. The CDR3 DNA reads TGTGCCAGCAGTACCCTCTCGCAGGATGGCTACACCTTC. Residues: CASSTLSQDGYTF.

For this clonotype: A much larger clone differs by one base, so this may be a read error. CDR3 sequence: CASSPHWENAEAFF. The CDR3 nucleotides are TGTGCCAGCAGTCCCCACTGGGAGAACGCTGAAGCTTTCTTT. This chain links TRBV12-3 or TRBV12-4 with TRBJ1-1; D is undetermined. The CDR3 loop spans 14 amino acids.

A note on this clonotype: A read error is likely, as this CDR3 ends without the conserved phenylalanine or tryptophan. The chain joins TRBV7-9 to TRBJ2-2, with D hard to call. V was shortened by 5 bases and J by 5 bases, with 9 bases between the two germline ends. This CDR3 spans 13 amino acids. CDR1 and CDR2 (germline): SEHNR, FQNEAQ (reference sequence). CDR3 in amino acids: CASSARSTGELFS. CDR3 bases: TGTGCCAGCAGCGCCAGGTCGACCGGGGAGCTGTTTTCT.

This clonotype was detected ten times or more. The chain links TRBV6-1 to TRBJ2-2; TRBD1 agrees at 7 bases. V dropped 6 bases and J dropped 3; count of bases not matched to a gene: 4. This CDR3 comprises 14 residues. Germline assignment: CDR1 MNHNS and CDR2 SASEGT. CDR3 sequence reads: CASRRTGDTGELFF. CDR3 nucleotide sequence: TGTGCCAGCAGACGGACAGGCGACACCGGGGAGCTGTTTTTT.

This clonotype was observed many times. This chain uses TRBV6-1 with TRBJ1-1, with D uncertain. Germline-derived CDR1 and CDR2 are MNHNS and SASEGT. CDR3 length: 13 amino acids. The V end lost 3 bases, the J end lost 0 bases, and 5 bases lay between the germline ends. As DNA, the CDR3 is TGTGCCAGCAGTGATCAATTGAACACTGAAGCTTTCTTT. Protein sequence: CASSDQLNTEAFF.

This clonotype was picked up many times. The CDR3 nucleotides are TGTGCCAGCAGCGTAGGCCACTCCGGGAGTATCGACGAGCAGTACTTC. Its protein product is CASSVGHSGSIDEQYF. The chain uses TRBV9 and TRBJ2-7, with D possibly TRBD2 on 6 matching bases. Germline V gene lookup returns CDR1 SGDLS and CDR2 YYNGEE. V lost 0 bases and J 5 bases, leaving 18 bases between the germline ends. CDR3 length: 16 residues.

This clonotype was picked up many times. The J gene is TRBJ1-2, the V gene TRBV2, with D perhaps matching TRBD1 (5 bases). The germline V gene has CDR1 SNHLY and CDR2 FYNNEI. This CDR3 has 15 amino acids. The V and J ends lost 3 bases and 4 bases respectively, with 15 bases between them. CDR3 coding DNA: TGTGCCAGCAGTGAGGGGGAGGGGATCGGCTATGGCTACACCTTC. It encodes CASSEGEGIGYGYTF. The complete variable domain, with remaining parts taken from reference TRBV2 and TRBJ1-2, reads EPEVTQTPSHQVTQMGQEVILRCVPISNHLYFYWYRQILGQKVEFLVSFYNNEISEKSEIFDDQFSVERPDGSNFTLKIRSTKLEDSAMYFCASSEGEGIGYGYTFGSGTRLTVV.

This clonotype was counted a few times. The rearrangement uses TRBV14 and TRBJ2-5, with 7 bases lining up with TRBD1. Unmatched junction bases numbered 5, after V lost 3 bases and J lost 4 bases. Per the germline V gene, CDR1 is SGHDN and CDR2 is FVKESK. This CDR3 comprises 14 residues. The chain's CDR3 is CASSHTGTVETQYF. The CDR3 DNA reads TGTGCCAGCAGCCATACCGGGACAGTAGAGACCCAGTACTTC.

This clonotype was counted ten times or more. The V call is TRBV6-1, the J call TRBJ1-5; D gene unclear. CDR1 and CDR2 from the germline V gene are MNHNS and SASEGT. The V end was cut by 2 bases, the J end by 3 bases, with 8 bases between. The CDR3 extends over 14 amino acids. The CDR3 region is CASSEHGNNQPQHF. Here the CDR3 DNA reads TGTGCCAGCAGTGAACACGGGAACAATCAGCCCCAGCATTTT.

The sample holds many counts of this clonotype. This chain links TRBV28 with TRBJ2-7; no clear D. Looked up from germline, CDR1 is MDHEN and CDR2 is SYDVKM. V was clipped by 3 bases and J by 6 bases, with 3 bases between them. This CDR3 is 10 amino acids long. The CDR3, as DNA: TGTGCCAGCAGTTTGGTCGAGCAGTACTTC. The encoded protein is CASSLVEQYF.

This clonotype was detected ten times or more. V and J are TRBV28 and TRBJ1-1; 8 nucleotides match TRBD1. Trimming took 5 bases from V and 3 from J; bases not matched to a gene: 5. There are 14 residues in the CDR3. CDR1 and CDR2 (germline): MDHEN, SYDVKM. The CDR3 spells CASSNRGLDTEAFF. The CDR3 DNA reads TGTGCCAGCAGTAACAGGGGGTTGGACACTGAAGCTTTCTTT.